The T cell receptor (beta chain) described here comes from a study of T cells in women clearing cervical HPV infection. As for the study in general: Blood came at first lesion visit for cases, post-clearance for controls.

CDR1 is SGHRS, CDR2 YFSETQ, per germline. The CDR3 loop spans 13 amino acids. Unmatched junction bases numbered 4, after V lost 7 bases and J lost 0 bases. Dot-blot hybridization genotyped cervical HPV amplified with MY09/MY11 PCR. To note about this clone: No antigen is known for it. The read gets to within 3 residues of the CDR3 end, and the germline J gene fills in the rest.

Findings and limits, study-wide: Richness plus V gene abundances separated cases from controls with AUC 0.8 to 0.85.

Measured with immunoSEQ multiplex PCR; TCRdb has only the in-frame clones, and not every one. Here the sample table reports 20,000 to 25,000 clones. The chain has TRBV5-1 and TRBJ2-7, with TRBD2 matching 7 bases. This sequence was found in a woman between 18 and 75 years old with a cervical HPV16 infection that either progressed to CIN3+ or cleared (not recorded which). Sequencing was carried out using blood buffy coat. CDR3 loop: CASSASGSYEQYF. The sequenced part of the CDR3 DNA is TGCGCCAGCTCGGCTAGCGGCTCCTACGAG.